The clone carrying this TCR beta chain appeared many times. Its target is unknown. These data come from a study of T cell repertoires in cytomegalovirus infection. The CDR3 contains 12 residues. V was clipped by 7 bases and J by 1 base, with 9 bases between them. The germline V gene encodes CDR1 SGHTS and CDR2 YDEGEE. Study-wide findings and caveats: It was HLA-C-restricted CMV-specific TCR beta clonotypes that dominated the response ex vivo.

TCRdb ran MiXCR on the reads and lists one entry per CDR3 protein. The sample includes about 240,000 distinct CDR3 sequences, 5% to 8.5% of them seen just once. The specimen was PBMCs. The source of this sequence is a human donor in good health (CMV status not recorded). Some clones in this sample may be carry-over from other donors' samples. This chain connects TRBV5-8 to TRBJ2-7; weak D call: TRBD2 (5 bases). CDR3 in DNA: TGTGCCAGCTTGCCGGGGTCCTACGAGCAGTACTTC. This translates into CASLPGSYEQYF.